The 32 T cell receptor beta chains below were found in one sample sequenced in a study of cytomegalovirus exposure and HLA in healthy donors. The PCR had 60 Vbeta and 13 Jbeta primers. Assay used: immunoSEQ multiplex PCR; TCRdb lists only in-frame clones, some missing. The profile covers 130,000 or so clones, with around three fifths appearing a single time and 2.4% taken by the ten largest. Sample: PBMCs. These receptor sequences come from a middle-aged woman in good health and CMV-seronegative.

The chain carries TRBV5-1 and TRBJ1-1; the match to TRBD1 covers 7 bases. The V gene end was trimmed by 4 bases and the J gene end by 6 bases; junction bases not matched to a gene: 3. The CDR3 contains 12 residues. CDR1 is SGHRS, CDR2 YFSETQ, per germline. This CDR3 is CASSGGQAEAFF. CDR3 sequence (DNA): TGCGCCAGCAGCGGCGGACAGGCTGAAGCTTTCTTT. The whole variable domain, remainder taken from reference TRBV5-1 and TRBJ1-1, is KAGVTQTPRYLIKTRGQQVTLSCSPISGHRSVSWYQQTPGQGLQFLFEYFSETQRNKGNFPGRFSGRQFSNSRSEMNVSTLELGDSALYLCASSGGQAEAFFGQGTRLTVV.

As DNA, the CDR3 is TGTGCCAGCAGTTACAGCCCTGGAGCAGGGATCAATGAGCAGTTCTTC. This encodes CASSYSPGAGINEQFF. The V and J genes are TRBV6-5 and TRBJ2-1, with D perhaps matching TRBD1 (5 bases). Germline V gene sequence: CDR1 MNHEY, CDR2 SVGAGI. CDR3 length: 16 residues. Trimming left V 2 bases short and J 6 bases short, with 17 bases between.

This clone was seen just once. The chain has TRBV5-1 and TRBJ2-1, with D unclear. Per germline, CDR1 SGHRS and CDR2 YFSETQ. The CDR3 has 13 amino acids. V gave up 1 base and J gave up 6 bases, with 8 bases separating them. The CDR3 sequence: CASSLSVGNEQFF. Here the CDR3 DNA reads TGCGCCAGCAGCTTGAGCGTCGGCAATGAGCAGTTCTTC.

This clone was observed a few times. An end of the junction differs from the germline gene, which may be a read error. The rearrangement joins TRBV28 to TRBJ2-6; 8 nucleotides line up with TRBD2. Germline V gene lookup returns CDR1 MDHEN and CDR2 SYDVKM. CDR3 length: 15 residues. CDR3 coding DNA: TGTGCCAGCAGCCTCTTGGGGGCGGGGGGCAACGTCCTGACTTTC. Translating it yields CASSLLGAGGNVLTF.

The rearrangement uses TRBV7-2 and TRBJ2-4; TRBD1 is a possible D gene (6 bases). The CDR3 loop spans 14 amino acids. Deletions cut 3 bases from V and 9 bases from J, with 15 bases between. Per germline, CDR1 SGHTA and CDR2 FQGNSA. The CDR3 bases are TGTGCCAGCAGCTTCGGGCAGGGGCAGTCCATTCAGTACTTC. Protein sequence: CASSFGQGQSIQYF.

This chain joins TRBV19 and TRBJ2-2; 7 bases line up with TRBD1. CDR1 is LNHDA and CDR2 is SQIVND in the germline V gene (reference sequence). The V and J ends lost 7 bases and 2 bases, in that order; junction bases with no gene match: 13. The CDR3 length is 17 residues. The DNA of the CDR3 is TGTGCCAGTATTCATCGGGTAGGGACAGTAAACACCGGGGAGCTGTTTTTT. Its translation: CASIHRVGTVNTGELFF.

Here the CDR3 DNA reads TGTGCCAGTAGTATAGCAGAACAGGGGAATCAGCCCCAGCATTTT. This translates into CASSIAEQGNQPQHF. J is TRBJ1-5 and V is TRBV19, with 7 positions matching TRBD1. Germline V CDR1 and CDR2: LNHDA, SQIVND (reference sequence). The CDR3 runs to 15 residues. V lost 1 base to trimming and J lost 4 bases; unmatched junction nucleotides: 4.

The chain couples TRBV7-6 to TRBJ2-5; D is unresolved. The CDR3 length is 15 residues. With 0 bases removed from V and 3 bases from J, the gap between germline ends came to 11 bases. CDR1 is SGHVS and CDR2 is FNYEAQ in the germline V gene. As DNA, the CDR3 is TGTGCCAGCAGCTTAGCGCCAACTGTGGAAGAGACCCAGTACTTC. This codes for CASSLAPTVEETQYF. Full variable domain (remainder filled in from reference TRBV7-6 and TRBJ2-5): GAGVSQSPRYKVTKRGQDVALRCDPISGHVSLYWYRQALGQGPEFLTYFNYEAQQDKSGLPNDRFSAERPEGSISTLTIQRTEQRDSAMYRCASSLAPTVEETQYFGPGTRLLVL.

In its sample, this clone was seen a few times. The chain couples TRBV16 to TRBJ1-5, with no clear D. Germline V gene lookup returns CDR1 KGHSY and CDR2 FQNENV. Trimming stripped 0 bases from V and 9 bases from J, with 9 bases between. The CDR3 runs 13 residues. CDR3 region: CASSQSSEAPQHF. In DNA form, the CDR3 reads TGTGCCAGCAGCCAATCTTCGGAGGCGCCCCAGCATTTT.

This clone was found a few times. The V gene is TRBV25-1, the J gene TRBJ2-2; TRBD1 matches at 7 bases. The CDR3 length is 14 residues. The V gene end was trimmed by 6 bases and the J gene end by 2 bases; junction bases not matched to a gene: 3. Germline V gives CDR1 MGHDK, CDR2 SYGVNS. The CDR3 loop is CASRPGGNTGELFF. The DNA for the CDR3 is TGTGCCAGCAGACCAGGGGGTAACACCGGGGAGCTGTTTTTT.

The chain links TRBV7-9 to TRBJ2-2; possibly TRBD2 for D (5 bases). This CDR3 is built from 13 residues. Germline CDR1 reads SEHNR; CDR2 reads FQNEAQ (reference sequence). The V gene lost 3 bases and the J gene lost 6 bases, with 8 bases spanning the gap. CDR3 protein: CASSLRAAGELFF. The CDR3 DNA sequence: TGTGCCAGCAGCTTGAGGGCCGCCGGGGAGCTGTTTTTT.

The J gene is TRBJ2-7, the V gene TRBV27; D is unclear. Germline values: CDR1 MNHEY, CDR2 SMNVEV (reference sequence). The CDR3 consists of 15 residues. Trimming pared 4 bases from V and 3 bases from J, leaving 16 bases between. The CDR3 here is CASSSGVPAIYEQYF. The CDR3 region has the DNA TGTGCCAGCAGTTCTGGAGTCCCCGCCATCTACGAGCAGTACTTC.

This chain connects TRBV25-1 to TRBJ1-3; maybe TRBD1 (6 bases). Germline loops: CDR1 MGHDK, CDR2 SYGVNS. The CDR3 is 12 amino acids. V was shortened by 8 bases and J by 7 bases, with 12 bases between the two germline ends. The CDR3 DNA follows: TGTGCCAGCTCACAGGGAACGAACACCATATATTTT. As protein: CASSQGTNTIYF.

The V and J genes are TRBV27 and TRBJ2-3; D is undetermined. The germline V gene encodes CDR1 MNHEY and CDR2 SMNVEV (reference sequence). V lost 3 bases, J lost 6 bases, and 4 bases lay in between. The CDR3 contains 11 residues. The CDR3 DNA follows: TGTGCCAGCAGTTTGAGGGATACGCAGTATTTT. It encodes CASSLRDTQYF.

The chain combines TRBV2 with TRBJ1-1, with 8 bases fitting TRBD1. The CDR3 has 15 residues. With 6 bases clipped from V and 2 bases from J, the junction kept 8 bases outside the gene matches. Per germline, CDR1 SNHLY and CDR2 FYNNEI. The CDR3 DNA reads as TGTGCCAGCAGACCGACAGGGGCGCTAAACACTGAAGCTTTCTTT. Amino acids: CASRPTGALNTEAFF.

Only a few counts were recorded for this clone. CDR3 sequence (DNA): TGTGCCTGGAGGGGGGGACAGCCTTATAATTCACCCCTCCACTTT. This codes for CAWRGGQPYNSPLHF. V usage is TRBV30 and J usage is TRBJ1-6; TRBD1 aligns across 7 bases. There are 15 residues in the CDR3. V trimming: 3 bases; J trimming: 4 bases; junction bases outside the gene matches: 6. The germline V gene has CDR1 GTSNPN and CDR2 SVGIG (reference sequence).

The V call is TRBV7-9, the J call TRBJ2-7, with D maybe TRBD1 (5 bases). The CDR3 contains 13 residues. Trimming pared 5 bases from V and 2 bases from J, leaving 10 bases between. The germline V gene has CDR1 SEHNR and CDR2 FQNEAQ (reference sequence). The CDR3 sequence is CASSPQQAYEQYF. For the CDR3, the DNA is TGTGCCAGCAGCCCGCAACAGGCCTACGAGCAGTACTTC.

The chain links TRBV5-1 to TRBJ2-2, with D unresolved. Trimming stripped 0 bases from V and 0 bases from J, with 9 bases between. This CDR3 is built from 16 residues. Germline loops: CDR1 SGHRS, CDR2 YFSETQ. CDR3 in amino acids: CASSLAGSSNTGELFF. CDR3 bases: TGCGCCAGCAGCTTGGCAGGCAGTTCGAACACCGGGGAGCTGTTTTTT.

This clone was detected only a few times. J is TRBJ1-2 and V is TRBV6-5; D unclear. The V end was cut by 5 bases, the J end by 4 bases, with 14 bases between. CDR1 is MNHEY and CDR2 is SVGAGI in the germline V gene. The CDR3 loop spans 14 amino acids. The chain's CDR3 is CASSDNPGIYGYTF. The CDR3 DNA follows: TGTGCCAGCAGTGACAACCCCGGGATCTATGGCTACACCTTC.

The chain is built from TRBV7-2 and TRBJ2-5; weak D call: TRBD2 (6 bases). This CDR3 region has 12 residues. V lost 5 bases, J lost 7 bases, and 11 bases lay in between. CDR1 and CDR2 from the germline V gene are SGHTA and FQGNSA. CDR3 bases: TGTGCCAGCAGCCCTTTGGGAGGGACCCAGTACTTC. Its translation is CASSPLGGTQYF.

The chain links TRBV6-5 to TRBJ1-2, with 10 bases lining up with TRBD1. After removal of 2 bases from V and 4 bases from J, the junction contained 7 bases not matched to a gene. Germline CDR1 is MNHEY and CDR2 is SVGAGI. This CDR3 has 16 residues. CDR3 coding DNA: TGTGCCAGCAGTTACGGGCCCGGGACAGGGGTCTATGGCTACACCTTC. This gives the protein CASSYGPGTGVYGYTF.

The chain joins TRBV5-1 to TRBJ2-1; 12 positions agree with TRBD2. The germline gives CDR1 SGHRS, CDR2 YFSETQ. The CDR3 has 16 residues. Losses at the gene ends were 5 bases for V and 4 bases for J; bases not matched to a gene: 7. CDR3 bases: TGCGCCAGCAGAGCTTCTAGCGGGGGGGCTTACAATGAGCAGTTCTTC. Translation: CASRASSGGAYNEQFF.

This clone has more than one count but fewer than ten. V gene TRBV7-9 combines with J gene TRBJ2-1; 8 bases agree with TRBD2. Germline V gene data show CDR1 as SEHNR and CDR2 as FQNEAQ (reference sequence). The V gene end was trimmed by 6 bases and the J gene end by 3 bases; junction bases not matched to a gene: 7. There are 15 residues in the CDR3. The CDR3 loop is CASSFLAGLYNEQFF. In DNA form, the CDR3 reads TGTGCCAGCAGTTTCTTAGCGGGACTCTACAATGAGCAGTTCTTC.

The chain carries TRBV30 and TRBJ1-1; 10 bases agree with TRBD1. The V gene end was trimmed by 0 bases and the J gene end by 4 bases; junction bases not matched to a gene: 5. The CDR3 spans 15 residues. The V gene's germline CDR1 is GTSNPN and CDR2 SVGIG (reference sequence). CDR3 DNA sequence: TGTGCCTGGAGTGTCCGGGACAGGGGCGGCACTGAAGCTTTCTTT. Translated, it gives CAWSVRDRGGTEAFF.

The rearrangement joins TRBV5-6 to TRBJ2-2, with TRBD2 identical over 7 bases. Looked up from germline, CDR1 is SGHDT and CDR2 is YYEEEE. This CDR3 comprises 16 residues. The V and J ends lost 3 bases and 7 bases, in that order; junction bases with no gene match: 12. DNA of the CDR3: TGTGCCAGCAGCTCCCGGGACTATGAACACGTCGGGGAGCTGTTTTTT. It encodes CASSSRDYEHVGELFF.

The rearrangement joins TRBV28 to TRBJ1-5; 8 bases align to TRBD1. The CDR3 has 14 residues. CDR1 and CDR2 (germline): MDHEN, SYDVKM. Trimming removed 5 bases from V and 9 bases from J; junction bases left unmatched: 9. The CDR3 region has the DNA TGTGCCAGCAGTACTGACAGGGGAGGGACGCCCCAGCATTTT. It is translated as CASSTDRGGTPQHF.

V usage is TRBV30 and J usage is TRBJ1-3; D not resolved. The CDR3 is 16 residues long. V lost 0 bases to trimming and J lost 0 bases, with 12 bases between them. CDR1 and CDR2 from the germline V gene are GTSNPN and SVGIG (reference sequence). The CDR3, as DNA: TGTGCCTGGAGTGTAGGTACTACAAGCTCTGGAAACACCATATATTTT. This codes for CAWSVGTTSSGNTIYF.

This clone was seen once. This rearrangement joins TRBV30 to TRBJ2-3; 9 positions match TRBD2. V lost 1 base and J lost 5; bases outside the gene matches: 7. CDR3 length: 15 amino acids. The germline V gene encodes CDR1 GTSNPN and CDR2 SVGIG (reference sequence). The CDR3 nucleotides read TGTGCCTGGAGTGACCCGGGACTAGCTGGAGATACGCAGTATTTT. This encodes CAWSDPGLAGDTQYF.

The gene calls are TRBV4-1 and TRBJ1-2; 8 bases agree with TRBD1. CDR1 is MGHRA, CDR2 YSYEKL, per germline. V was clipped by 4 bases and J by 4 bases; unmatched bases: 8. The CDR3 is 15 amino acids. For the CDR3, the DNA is TGCGCCAGCAGCCTAGACAGGGGCAGTGGCTATGGCTACACCTTC. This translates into CASSLDRGSGYGYTF.

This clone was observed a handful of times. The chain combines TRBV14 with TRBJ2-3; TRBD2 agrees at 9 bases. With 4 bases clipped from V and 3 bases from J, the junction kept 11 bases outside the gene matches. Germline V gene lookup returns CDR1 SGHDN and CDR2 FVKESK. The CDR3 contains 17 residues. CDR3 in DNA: TGTGCCAGCAGCCGGGGAAATAGCGGGGGAATGACAGATACGCAGTATTTT. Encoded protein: CASSRGNSGGMTDTQYF.

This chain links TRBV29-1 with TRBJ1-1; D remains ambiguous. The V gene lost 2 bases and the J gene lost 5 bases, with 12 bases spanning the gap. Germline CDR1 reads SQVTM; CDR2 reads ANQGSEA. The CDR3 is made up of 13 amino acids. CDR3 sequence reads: CSVELLYGTEAFF. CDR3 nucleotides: TGCAGCGTTGAACTTCTCTACGGGACTGAAGCTTTCTTT.

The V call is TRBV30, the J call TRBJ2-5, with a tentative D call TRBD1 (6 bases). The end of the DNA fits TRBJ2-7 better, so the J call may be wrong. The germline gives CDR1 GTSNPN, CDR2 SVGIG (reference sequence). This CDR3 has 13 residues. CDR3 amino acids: CAWSGAGDYEQYF. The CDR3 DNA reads TGTGCCTGGAGTGGGGCAGGGGACTACGAGCAGTACTTC.